The 25 T cell receptor beta chains in this list originate from one sample, sequenced in a study of T cells after yellow fever vaccination (dated 2019 in TCRdb). The treatment or condition tag for this specimen amounts to: live attenuated yellow fever vaccine strain. Preparation of the library involved 5' RACE. Sequenced on an Illumina HiSeq 2500. TCRdb reran the public reads through fastp at Q25 and MiXCR, keeping productive beta chains. All rows with the same CDR3 protein become a single entry with the most common DNA and genes. The sample table holds 500,000 to 700,000 distinct CDR3 sequences, of which approximately 21% were seen once. Of the sample, approximately 15% is held by the ten largest clones. Sample: PBMCs, taken 15 days after the yellow fever booster vaccination. The receptors were sampled from a man aged 25-40 years who received the YFV17D yellow fever vaccine.

The chain is built from TRBV20-1 and TRBJ1-2; weak D call: TRBD1 (6 bases). The V end lost 2 bases, the J end lost 5 bases, and 12 bases lay between the germline ends. Germline CDR1 is DFQATT and CDR2 is SNEGSKA (reference sequence). CDR3 length: 13 residues. CDR3 DNA: TGCAGTGCTAGACCAACCAGGGGTTATGGCTACACCTTC. It encodes CSARPTRGYGYTF.

This chain connects TRBV4-2 to TRBJ1-4, with D unresolved. V gave up 2 bases and J gave up 7 bases, with 11 bases separating them. The germline gives CDR1 LGHNA, CDR2 YNFKEQ. The CDR3 is 14 residues long. CDR3 bases: TGTGCCAGCAGCCAAAAAACCGGTGTTGAAAAACTGTTTTTT. This gives the protein CASSQKTGVEKLFF.

The rearrangement uses TRBV20-1 and TRBJ2-7; D possibly corresponds to TRBD1 (5 bases). Between the trimmed V and J ends, which lost 4 bases and 2 bases, there was a span of 9 bases. This CDR3 has 12 residues. Germline V lookup: CDR1 DFQATT, CDR2 SNEGSKA (reference sequence). In nucleotides, the CDR3 is TGCAGTGCTATGCGACAGCCCTACGAGCAGTACTTC. Amino acid sequence: CSAMRQPYEQYF.

This clonotype was counted only a few times. The chain recombines TRBV3-1 with TRBJ2-7; D is uncertain. V was pared by 1 base and J by 5 bases, with 9 bases between. CDR3 length equals 13 residues. Germline assignment: CDR1 LGHDT and CDR2 YNNKEL (reference sequence). The CDR3 here is CASSQGLNHEQYF. In nucleotides, the CDR3 is TGTGCCAGCAGCCAAGGCCTAAACCACGAGCAGTACTTC.

This clonotype was detected many times. The chain combines TRBV6-1 with TRBJ2-5; 7 bases align to TRBD2. CDR1 is MNHNS, CDR2 SASEGT, per germline. V gave up 6 bases and J gave up 2 bases; unmatched junction bases: 12. This CDR3 is built from 16 residues. The DNA for the CDR3 is TGTGCCAGCAGCCCTCAAGCACTAGCGCAACAAGAGACCCAGTACTTC. Translated, it gives CASSPQALAQQETQYF.

The V gene is TRBV12-3 or TRBV12-4, the J gene TRBJ1-1; perhaps TRBD1 as D (5 bases). The V gene lost 6 bases and the J gene lost 5 bases, with 13 bases spanning the gap. This CDR3 is 13 amino acids long. CDR3 in amino acids: CASSRQSGTEAFF. The CDR3 DNA follows: TGTGCCAGCAGCAGACAGTCGGGGACTGAAGCTTTCTTT.

The rearrangement links TRBV27 to TRBJ2-2, with 7 bases identical to TRBD1. Germline-derived CDR1 and CDR2 are MNHEY and SMNVEV (reference sequence). The CDR3 is made up of 16 amino acids. V shed 1 base, J shed 3 bases, and the junction held 5 bases outside the gene matches. The CDR3 protein is CASSLLGTEHTGELFF. The CDR3 bases are TGTGCCAGCAGTTTATTGGGGACAGAGCACACCGGGGAGCTGTTTTTT.

In this sample, this clonotype turned up a few times. This CDR3 reads CSARTSGYNEQFF. DNA of the CDR3: TGCAGTGCTAGGACTAGCGGTTACAATGAGCAGTTCTTC. The rearrangement joins TRBV20-1 to TRBJ2-1, with 9 nucleotides matching TRBD2. J lost 4 bases, V lost 3 bases, and 1 base had no gene match. Germline lookup yields CDR1 DFQATT and CDR2 SNEGSKA (reference sequence). There are 13 residues in the CDR3.

This clonotype has just a few counts. This chain uses TRBV25-1 with TRBJ2-3; D not resolved. CDR1 is MGHDK and CDR2 is SYGVNS in the germline V gene. The CDR3 is 18 residues long. The V and J ends lost 3 bases and 2 bases respectively, with 21 bases between them. CDR3 residues: CASSEFRASLGPTDTQYF. The DNA for the CDR3 is TGTGCCAGCAGTGAGTTCCGGGCCAGTCTTGGCCCCACAGATACGCAGTATTTT.

This clonotype was found a few times. This CDR3 reads CSARGEQGWQPQHF. The CDR3 coding sequence is TGCAGTGCTAGAGGAGAGCAAGGGTGGCAGCCCCAGCATTTT. The chain combines TRBV20-1 with TRBJ1-5; the D is unclear. The V end lost 1 base, the J end lost 7 bases, and 14 bases lay between the germline ends. Germline values: CDR1 DFQATT, CDR2 SNEGSKA (reference sequence). This CDR3 is 14 amino acids long.

This chain uses TRBV11-3 with TRBJ2-3, with D uncertain. Deletions cut 1 base from V and 0 bases from J, with 11 bases between. This CDR3 is 16 amino acids long. Germline assignment: CDR1 SGHNT and CDR2 YENEEA. The CDR3 region has the DNA TGTGCCAGCAGCTTAGGCTTGGAACCTAGCACAGATACGCAGTATTTT. As protein: CASSLGLEPSTDTQYF.

This clonotype has only a few counts. The chain has TRBV6-5 and TRBJ1-3; D is perhaps TRBD1 (5 bases). V lost 1 base and J lost 1, with 8 bases in between. The germline V gene encodes CDR1 MNHEY and CDR2 SVGAGI. The CDR3 sequence is 15 residues long. CDR3 in amino acids: CASSYLAGSGNTIYF. The CDR3, as DNA: TGTGCCAGCAGTTACTTGGCAGGGTCTGGAAACACCATATATTTT.

The chain has TRBV20-1 and TRBJ2-5; D not resolved. V was cut by 2 bases and J by 1 base, with 14 bases left in between. The CDR3 consists of 15 residues. Germline lookup yields CDR1 DFQATT and CDR2 SNEGSKA (reference sequence). The CDR3 DNA is TGCAGTGCTAGAAGAGGAGACGTAGGCCAAGAGACCCAGTACTTC. Its protein is CSARRGDVGQETQYF.

This clonotype was found a few times. This sequence joins TRBV6-5 and TRBJ1-5; tentatively, D is TRBD1 (6 bases). This CDR3 has 16 amino acids. Germline-derived CDR1 and CDR2 are MNHEY and SVGAGI. The germline V and J ends were trimmed by 0 bases and 6 bases, with 15 bases remaining between them. CDR3 loop: CASSYSYGGAAQPQHF. The CDR3, as DNA: TGTGCCAGCAGTTACTCGTATGGGGGGGCCGCTCAGCCCCAGCATTTT.

In this sample, this clonotype turned up a few times. This chain uses TRBV12-3 or TRBV12-4 with TRBJ2-3; TRBD2 matches at 9 bases. This CDR3 spans 15 amino acids. The ends lost 7 bases at V and 2 bases at J; junction bases unmatched: 7. The CDR3, as DNA: TGTGCCAGCATGAGAGCGGGAGGTTCCACAGATACGCAGTATTTT. This translates into CASMRAGGSTDTQYF.

The chain has TRBV30 and TRBJ2-3; 10 nucleotides line up with TRBD2. V gave up 5 bases and J gave up 7 bases; unmatched junction bases: 3. The CDR3 is 12 amino acids. Per the germline V gene, CDR1 is GTSNPN and CDR2 is SVGIG (reference sequence). The DNA of the CDR3 is TGTGCCTGGGGGACTAGCGCTAATACGCAGTATTTT. It yields the protein CAWGTSANTQYF.

The chain carries TRBV18 and TRBJ1-1; TRBD1 matches 8 bases. Per the germline V gene, CDR1 is KGHSH and CDR2 is LQKENI. V was pared by 3 bases and J by 4 bases, with 7 bases of the junction left unmatched. This CDR3 comprises 15 residues. The CDR3 DNA follows: TGTGCCAGCTCACCCGGACAGGGAAGTCTCACTGAAGCTTTCTTT. It encodes CASSPGQGSLTEAFF.

The chain employs TRBV20-1 and TRBJ2-3; TRBD1 is a possible D gene (6 bases). The ends were cut back, 3 bases at V and 3 bases at J, with 7 bases in the middle. This CDR3 has 12 residues. Per the germline V gene, CDR1 is DFQATT and CDR2 is SNEGSKA (reference sequence). The CDR3 sequence is CSARGATDTQYF. In DNA, the CDR3 is TGCAGTGCTAGGGGGGCTACAGATACGCAGTATTTT.

The chain links TRBV25-1 to TRBJ1-2; D is ambiguous. Germline V gives CDR1 MGHDK, CDR2 SYGVNS. The germline V and J ends were trimmed by 0 bases and 2 bases, with 13 bases remaining between them. There are 16 residues in the CDR3. The CDR3 DNA is TGTGCCAGCAGTGAATACGGTGGCACCGAAAACTATGGCTACACCTTC. It yields the protein CASSEYGGTENYGYTF.

The gene calls are TRBV5-4 and TRBJ2-7, with 10 positions matching TRBD2. The CDR3 sequence is 15 residues long. Per the germline V gene, CDR1 is SGHNT and CDR2 is YYREEE (reference sequence). V lost 4 bases and J lost 2; bases outside the gene matches: 6. CDR3 residues: CASSAPGLAPYEQYF. The CDR3 bases are TGTGCCAGCAGCGCTCCGGGACTAGCGCCCTACGAGCAGTACTTC.

This clonotype was seen only a few times. The J gene is TRBJ2-7, the V gene TRBV6-2 or TRBV6-3; TRBD2 is a possible D gene (5 bases). V lost 7 bases and J lost 5, with 18 bases in between. The CDR3 spans 14 residues. Germline CDR1 reads MNHEY; CDR2 reads SVGEGT. In nucleotides, the CDR3 is TGTGCCAGCATCAAGGTTCGGGGTCAACACGAGCAGTACTTC. This translates into CASIKVRGQHEQYF.

This chain joins TRBV5-6 and TRBJ2-4, with unresolved D. V was cut by 0 bases and J by 7 bases, with 14 bases left in between. The CDR3 covers 15 residues. Germline V gene sequence: CDR1 SGHDT, CDR2 YYEEEE. In DNA form, the CDR3 reads TGTGCCAGCAGCTTGGTGTCTGCCGGCGGCAACATTCAGTACTTC. This gives the protein CASSLVSAGGNIQYF.

The V and J genes are TRBV20-1 and TRBJ2-2; 7 positions agree with TRBD2. Germline loops: CDR1 DFQATT, CDR2 SNEGSKA (reference sequence). The trim removed 5 bases at V and 7 bases at J, leaving 10 bases unmatched. This CDR3 is built from 14 residues. The CDR3 region is CSAASGNRGGELFF. DNA of the CDR3: TGCAGTGCTGCCAGCGGGAACCGAGGCGGGGAGCTGTTTTTT.

The chain has TRBV20-1 and TRBJ2-1; 8 bases are shared with TRBD1. Germline CDR1 and CDR2: DFQATT and SNEGSKA (reference sequence). This CDR3 contains 14 residues. J gave up 1 base and V 5 bases, and 4 bases lay outside the gene matches. CDR3 in amino acids: CSAGTGRSYNEQFF. The CDR3 coding sequence is TGCAGTGCTGGGACAGGCCGTTCCTACAATGAGCAGTTCTTC.

This clonotype was picked up a small number of times. This chain links TRBV7-2 with TRBJ2-1; 12 positions agree with TRBD2. The CDR3 is made up of 14 amino acids. Per the germline V gene, CDR1 is SGHTA and CDR2 is FQGNSA. V shed 9 bases, J shed 8 bases, and the junction held 8 bases outside the gene matches. CDR3 sequence reads: CASKTSGRTHEQFF. In DNA, the CDR3 is TGTGCCAGTAAAACTAGCGGGAGGACGCATGAGCAGTTCTTC.